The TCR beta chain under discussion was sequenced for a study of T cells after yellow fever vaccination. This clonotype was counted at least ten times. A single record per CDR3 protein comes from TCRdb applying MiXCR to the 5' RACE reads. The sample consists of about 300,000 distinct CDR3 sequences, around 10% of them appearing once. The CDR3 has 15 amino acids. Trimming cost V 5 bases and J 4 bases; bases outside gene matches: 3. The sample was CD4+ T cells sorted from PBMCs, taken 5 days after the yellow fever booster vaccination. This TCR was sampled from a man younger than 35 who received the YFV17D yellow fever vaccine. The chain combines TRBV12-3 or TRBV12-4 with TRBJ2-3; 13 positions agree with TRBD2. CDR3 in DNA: TGTGCCAGCAGTCGGACTAGCGGGGGATCAGATACGCAGTATTTT. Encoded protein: CASSRTSGGSDTQYF.